Here is one TCR beta chain with its context. Its specific antigen is unknown. Per-nucleotide qualities are absent, and no much larger clonotype sits a single base away. The donors were healthy, HIV-negative adults who had no recently reported acute infections or vaccinations. Only Caucasian adults living in Nashville, Tennessee, USA were represented among the donors. CD4+ T cells were enriched through magnetic negative selection, after which naive cells were positively selected on CD45RA and the remaining negative fraction served as the memory subset. After blood collection by leukapheresis, PBMCs were isolated using Ficoll-Histopaque density gradient centrifugation and then cryopreserved in the vapor phase of liquid nitrogen. Purity and quantity of every magnetically sorted T cell population were checked by analytical flow cytometry. From each sorted fraction, genomic DNA was isolated and quantified by UV absorbance on a Nanodrop 2000c.

The sample originates from a study of shared clonotypes between healthy human individuals (dated by TCRdb to the early 2020s). Regarding the study in general: Three men and two women, aged 18 to 49 years, made up the cohort. For each donor, three plates each were used for CD4 naive and CD4 memory, two plates were used for CD8 naive, and one plate was used for CD8 memory. To estimate repertoire size and how much clonotype sharing occurs between individuals, the study deeply sequenced the blood TCR repertoires of several healthy adults. Each donor's leukapheresis produced roughly between about 0.9 and 9.5 billion PBMCs. Different laboratories and diverse techniques were used to prepare libraries and sequence TCR repertoires, to increase sequencing depth and limit assay-specific biases.

Results the study describes overall, beyond this receptor: Incomplete sequencing was indicated by rarefaction of sorted-subset datasets, despite the large sequencing depth. Compared with non-shared clonotypes, the clonotypes found in all four sorted-subset donors had higher generation probabilities. Across a handful of donors, approximately 5% of naive CD4, around 3.3% of naive CD8, approximately 2.5% of memory CD4, and under 0.45% of memory CD8 clonotypes were shared. Pairwise subsampling led to the expectation that sequencing depth would affect the degree of clonotype sharing among donors. Sampling was limited to blood, and TCR repertoires in tissue likely differ from TCR repertoires in blood. Estimated clonotype richness was generally larger for naive than for memory subsets. The small number of donors limited the genetic and exposure-history diversity represented.

A distance of 13 bases separates the germline ends of V and J, which lose 0 bases and 4 bases respectively. The CDR1 and CDR2 encoded by the germline V gene (reference sequence) are GTSNPN and SVGIG. Including the terminal cysteine and phenylalanine, the CDR3 comprises 16 residues. Only CDR3 DNA is held: 48 bases, read in frame from base 1. Using the deep immunoSEQ assay, TCR CDR3 regions were amplified from genomic DNA by multiplex PCR. Genomic DNA extracted from each cell subset was distributed evenly over all wells of several immunoSEQ 96-well plates, and each plate served as one replicate. For sorted subsets, each replicate PCR was loaded with around 220 ng genomic DNA, equivalent to about 30,000 T cell genomes. The purified libraries were quantified using a Qubit 3.0 fluorometer, sized with a Bioanalyzer 2100, and then quantified again using the KAPA Library Quantification kit. Every immunoSEQ 96-well plate was sequenced on a separate single-read 150-cycle Illumina NextSeq 550 flow cell. Turning to the authors' computational methods: Because only junctional sequences without quality scores were contained in the immunoSEQ output, filtering matching that applied to full-length reads could not be performed. To assign V/J genes and CDR3, sequences were annotated using PyIR, a Python wrapper for IgBLAST v1.9, with IMGT germline references. Any read was removed if the V/J assignment was weak (E-value above 1e-6), the CDR3 was missing, or the read contained stop codons, out-of-frame junctions, or ambiguous translated residues. V3J clonotypes were defined as sequences sharing an identical inferred V gene, J gene, and CDR3 amino acid sequence. To compute the percentage overlap between repertoires, the number of shared unique clonotypes was divided by the size of the smaller repertoire. RTK rarefaction, the Chao1 estimator, and Recon v2.1 estimates of unobserved clonotypes were used to assess repertoire richness. For all TCRbeta clonotypes obtained by the gDNA method from a handful of donors, generation probabilities were computed with OLGA. The clones in this table, taken by TCRdb from immuneACCESS, are in-frame only. Not every clone is retained; where verified, under half of the shortfall comes from an unresolved V gene, and the cause of the rest is unknown. V, J and clone size are taken as reported in that table, and D and trimming were inferred from the DNA itself. The sample includes 2 million to 2.5 million clones, with approximately 94% observed a single time. Around 0.13% of the sample comes from the top ten.

The TCR originated in a man younger than 30 in good health. Specimen: naive CD4+ T cells sorted from blood. Sample cell subset or site, as interpreted from the label and publication: CD45RA+ positively selected. The V gene is TRBV30 and the J gene is TRBJ1-6; too little of a D gene remains to name it. The CDR3 sequence is CAWSVRLDGYNSPLHF. The DNA sequence is as follows: TGTGCCTGGAGTGTACGACTGGACGGTTATAATTCACCCCTCCACTTT. Beyond the CDR3, the reference TRBV30 and TRBJ1-6 genes provide the residues; the full variable domain reads: SQTIHQWPATLVQPVGSPLSLECTVEGTSNPNLYWYRQAAGRGLQLLFYSVGIGQISSEVPQNLSASRPQDRQFILSSKKLLLSDSGFYLCAWSVRLDGYNSPLHFGNGTRLTVT.